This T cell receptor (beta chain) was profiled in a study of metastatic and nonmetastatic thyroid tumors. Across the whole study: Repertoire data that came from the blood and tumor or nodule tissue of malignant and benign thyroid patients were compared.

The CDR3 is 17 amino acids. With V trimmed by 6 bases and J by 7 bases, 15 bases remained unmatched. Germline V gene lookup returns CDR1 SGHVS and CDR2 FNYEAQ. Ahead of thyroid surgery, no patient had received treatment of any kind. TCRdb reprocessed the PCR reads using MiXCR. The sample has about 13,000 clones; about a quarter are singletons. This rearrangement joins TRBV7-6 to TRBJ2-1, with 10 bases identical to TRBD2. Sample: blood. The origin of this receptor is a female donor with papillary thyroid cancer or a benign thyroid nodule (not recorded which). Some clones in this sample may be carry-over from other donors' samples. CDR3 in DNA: TGTGCCAGCAGACCCCCCCGAAAGCGGGAGGGACCGAATGAGCAGTTCTTC. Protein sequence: CASRPPRKREGPNEQFF.